This entry features one T cell receptor (beta chain) sequence. Its target is not known. The data originate from a study of cytomegalovirus exposure and HLA in healthy donors. This CDR3 region has 12 residues. Germline CDR1 reads MDHEN; CDR2 reads SYDVKM. V dropped 2 bases and J dropped 2 bases, with 4 bases sitting between them. Study-wide points: Immune exposure data for these donors was limited to CMV serostatus.

PCR primers comprised 60 Vbeta and 13 Jbeta primers. Repertoires were generated with immunoSEQ multiplex PCR, while TCRdb's copy carries only in-frame clones and drops some. The sample records over 150,000 clones, 70% to 90% being singletons. The receptor was isolated from a woman in her 30s in good health and CMV-seropositive. This chain links TRBV28 with TRBJ2-7; D gene uncertain. Sequencing input: PBMCs. CDR3 protein: CASSLRAYEQYF. The DNA for the CDR3 is TGTGCCAGCAGTTTAAGAGCCTACGAGCAGTACTTC.